This T cell receptor (beta chain) was captured in a study of CD8+CD57+ T cells in acquired aplastic anemia. Study details: CD4+ and CD8+ cells, once sorted, gave DNA averaging about 3.4 ug.

Broader study findings: Patients and controls turned out to have around 29 CD8+ CDR3 sequences in common.

This clonotype was observed many times. Its target is not known. This CDR3 contains 15 residues. Unmatched junction bases numbered 9, after V lost 5 bases and J lost 3 bases. Looked up from germline, CDR1 is SGHVS and CDR2 is FQNEAQ. Researchers used genomic DNA as the template to profile TCR beta VDJ and CDR3. MiXCR was run by TCRdb on the reads, yielding one entry per CDR3 protein. There are approximately 470,000 distinct CDR3 sequences in the sample; around 30% occur only once, and 0.82% lies in the top ten. Before being chosen for sequencing, patients had shown CD8+CD57+ cell expansion by flow cytometry. All participating patients were living with severe acquired aplastic anemia. Prior therapy had not been administered to any patient at the time of blood sampling.

The chain is built from TRBV7-8 and TRBJ1-2, with 7 bases matching TRBD1. The TCR comes from a human donor with aplastic anemia. The specimen sequenced was sorted CD4+, CD8+, or CD8+CD57+ T cells (not recorded which) from PBMCs. The CDR3 DNA reads as TGTGCCAGCAGCGAAGGGACAGCCAGTCACTATGGCTACACCTTC. Its translation is CASSEGTASHYGYTF.